One sample yielded the 14 T cell receptor beta chains listed below, sequenced in a study of T cells in Graves' hyperthyroidism and ophthalmopathy. Amplification of TCR beta CDR3 regions was performed using RNA transcripts as template. HTBI primers were used for first-round RT-PCR of the TCR CDR3. Via MiXCR, TCRdb re-called the multiplex PCR reads, giving one row per CDR3 protein. The sample contains approximately 380,000 distinct CDR3 sequences, around 15% of which appear only once. Sequencing was done on a sample of blood. The source is a man over 45 with Graves' ophthalmopathy.

The table lists this clonotype with many counts. This sequence joins TRBV3-1 and TRBJ1-5; D not resolved. Trimming removed 1 base from V and 6 bases from J, with 4 bases in between. CDR3 length: 12 amino acids. Germline CDR1 and CDR2: LGHDT and YNNKEL (reference sequence). The CDR3 loop reads CASSQVGQPQHF. The CDR3 coding sequence is TGTGCCAGCAGCCAAGTGGGTCAGCCCCAGCATTTT.

This clonotype was counted between two and nine times. The chain is built from TRBV7-3 and TRBJ2-3, with D possibly TRBD2 on 7 matching bases. This CDR3 is built from 16 residues. Germline V gives CDR1 SGHTA, CDR2 FQGTGA. The germline V and J ends were trimmed by 5 bases and 5 bases, with 20 bases remaining between them. The CDR3 region has the DNA TGTGCCAGCAGCAAGGTCAGGGGAGGGCCGGAAGATACGCAGTATTTT. Its translation is CASSKVRGGPEDTQYF.

This clonotype was picked up many times. The chain combines TRBV20-1 with TRBJ2-1; TRBD2 matches 9 bases. The CDR3 length is 13 residues. Trimming took 6 bases from V and 5 from J; bases not matched to a gene: 5. Germline CDR1 reads DFQATT; CDR2 reads SNEGSKA (reference sequence). In DNA, the CDR3 is TGCAGTGCCCGACTAGCGGCCAACAATGAGCAGTTCTTC. Amino acid sequence: CSARLAANNEQFF.

This clonotype came up many times. V is TRBV30 and J is TRBJ1-1; D gene ambiguous. Germline lookup yields CDR1 GTSNPN and CDR2 SVGIG (reference sequence). The V end lost 1 base, the J end lost 0 bases, and 9 bases lay between the germline ends. This CDR3 comprises 14 residues. CDR3 loop: CAWSGAPMNTEAFF. The CDR3 coding sequence is TGTGCCTGGAGTGGGGCTCCTATGAACACTGAAGCTTTCTTT.

The sample holds many counts of this clonotype. The CDR3 loop reads CSARFAEAFF. The DNA of the CDR3 is TGCAGTGCTAGATTCGCTGAAGCTTTCTTT. The gene calls are TRBV20-1 and TRBJ1-1, with D hard to call. Trimming shortened V by 2 bases and J by 6 bases, and 4 bases separated the two germline ends. The germline gives CDR1 DFQATT, CDR2 SNEGSKA (reference sequence). The CDR3 is 10 amino acids.

This clonotype was seen a few times. The CDR3 spells CASSQDQTSGRNYEQYF. For the CDR3, the DNA is TGTGCCAGCAGCCAAGATCAGACTAGCGGTAGAAATTACGAGCAGTACTTC. The chain links TRBV4-2 to TRBJ2-7; 9 positions agree with TRBD2. V lost 0 bases, J lost 4 bases, and 10 bases stayed unmatched. Germline V lookup: CDR1 LGHNA, CDR2 YNFKEQ. The CDR3 runs to 17 residues.

This clonotype occurred a few times. J is TRBJ2-6 and V is TRBV14, with D hard to call. In germline, CDR1 is SGHDN, CDR2 FVKESK. The CDR3 extends over 15 amino acids. Trimming pared 1 base from V and 0 bases from J, leaving 4 bases between. The CDR3 DNA reads as TGTGCCAGCAGCCAAGGACTCTCTGGGGCCAACGTCCTGACTTTC. It translates to CASSQGLSGANVLTF.

This clonotype was counted only a few times. This chain connects TRBV27 to TRBJ1-4; tentative D call: TRBD1 (5 bases). Trimming shortened V by 6 bases and J by 8 bases, and 19 bases separated the two germline ends. Germline CDR1 MNHEY, CDR2 SMNVEV (reference sequence). This CDR3 comprises 15 residues. The CDR3 here is CASRRWGRAVEKLFF. The CDR3 coding sequence is TGTGCCAGCAGAAGATGGGGCAGGGCTGTCGAAAAACTGTTTTTT.

The sample holds a few counts of this clonotype. The chain combines TRBV15 with TRBJ2-7; 9 positions match TRBD1. The J segment lost 2 bases and the V segment lost 0 bases, leaving 11 bases of the junction unmatched. The CDR3 spans 18 residues. Germline lookup yields CDR1 LNHNV and CDR2 YYDKDF (reference sequence). CDR3 sequence (DNA): TGTGCCACCAGCAGAGATTCAGGGACAGGGACCCTCGCCTACGAGCAGTACTTC. Translation: CATSRDSGTGTLAYEQYF.

As for this clonotype: This may stem from a read error, because a much larger clone lies one nucleotide away. The V gene is TRBV20-1, the J gene TRBJ2-3, with D possibly being TRBD2 (7 bases). Per germline, CDR1 DFQATT and CDR2 SNEGSKA (reference sequence). The CDR3 covers 14 residues. The V and J ends lost 6 bases and 3 bases respectively, with 16 bases between them. CDR3 nucleotides: TGCAGTGCCAGGACTAGGGGGAGAACAGATACGCAGTATTTT. Encoded protein: CSARTRGRTDTQYF.

As regards this clonotype: This clone may be a read error of a much larger clone one base away. This chain joins TRBV6-2 or TRBV6-3 and TRBJ2-7; 8 bases map to TRBD1. Germline V gene lookup returns CDR1 MNHEY and CDR2 SVGEGT. The CDR3 has 14 amino acids. The V segment lost 7 bases and the J segment 2 bases; nucleotides outside the gene matches: 7. The CDR3 DNA sequence: TGTGCCAGCATGGCACAGGGGGGCCCCTACGAGCAGTACTTC. Its protein product is CASMAQGGPYEQYF.

This clonotype has just a few counts. The gene calls are TRBV10-3 and TRBJ2-2, with D perhaps being TRBD1 or TRBD2 (5 bases each). This CDR3 comprises 14 residues. CDR1 and CDR2 (germline): ENHRY, SYGVKD. V shed 7 bases and J shed 7 bases, with 16 bases lying between them. CDR3 region: CAITRSRGDGELFF. CDR3 DNA sequence: TGTGCCATCACCCGTTCGAGGGGAGACGGGGAGCTGTTTTTT.

This clonotype was detected a few times. V gene TRBV10-3 combines with J gene TRBJ2-3; TRBD2 aligns across 11 bases. The germline CDR1 and CDR2 sequences are ENHRY and SYGVKD. CDR3 length: 15 residues. The J segment lost 0 bases and the V segment lost 6 bases, leaving 2 bases of the junction unmatched. CDR3 sequence: CAIRRTSGSTDTQYF. As DNA, the CDR3 is TGTGCCATCAGAAGGACTAGCGGGAGCACAGATACGCAGTATTTT.

The genes are TRBV24-1 and TRBJ2-1; 9 bases match TRBD2. The CDR3 is 16 residues long. The V gene's germline CDR1 is KGHDR and CDR2 SFDVKD. V lost 2 bases to trimming and J lost 4 bases; unmatched junction nucleotides: 5. The CDR3 sequence: CATSDYAGGPYNEQFF. CDR3 coding DNA: TGTGCCACCAGTGATTATGCGGGAGGGCCTTACAATGAGCAGTTCTTC.